This T cell receptor (beta chain) was captured in a study of cytomegalovirus exposure and HLA in healthy donors. Broader study findings: TCR clusters originating in the first cohort tended to co-occur in the approximately 130 validation repertoires, according to a later analysis.

On this clone: The antigen remains undetermined.

It was the approximately 110-subject validation cohort, separate from the roughly 700-subject first cohort, to which the donors belonged. Germline V gives CDR1 MNHEY, CDR2 SMNVEV (reference sequence). V lost 1 base to trimming and J lost 3 bases, with 10 bases between them. The CDR3 spans 14 residues. The assay was immunoSEQ multiplex PCR, and TCRdb's table has in-frame clones only and misses some. The sample has 160,000 or so clones, 88% seen once. Sequencing was done on a sample of PBMCs. The rearrangement uses TRBV27 and TRBJ2-7, with D unclear. This receptor was obtained from a man between 18 and 29 years old in good health and CMV-seronegative. CDR3 nucleotides: TGTGCCAGCAGTTTATATCCAGGTAACTACGAGCAGTACTTC. This codes for CASSLYPGNYEQYF.